This TCR beta chain was recovered during a study of response to subunit inactivated influenza vaccine. Study results and caveats: Authors suggested that a seasonal influenza vaccination recruits few new T cells each time.

The CDR3 runs 13 residues. Trimming cost V 1 base and J 6 bases, with 7 bases left between them. Per the germline V gene, CDR1 is LNHDA and CDR2 is SQIVND (reference sequence). TCRdb recomputed calls from the RT-PCR reads with MiXCR, one row per CDR3 protein. The table lists some 520,000 distinct CDR3 sequences, about 15% of them singletons. Turning to this clonotype: As yet, its antigen is unknown.

The chain uses TRBV19 and TRBJ1-5, with no clear D. This sample comprised CD4+ T cells sorted from PBMCs, obtained about 23 months after vaccination. This receptor was obtained from a man aged 45 to 75 who received an inactivated influenza vaccine. The CDR3, as DNA: TGTGCCAGTAGTATAGGGGGAACTCAGCCCCAGCATTTT. Protein: CASSIGGTQPQHF.